These 9 T cell receptor beta chains were sequenced from one sample in a study of OX40 agonist ivuxolimab in advanced cancers. The assay was immunoSEQ multiplex PCR, and TCRdb's table has in-frame clones only and misses some. The sample records tens of thousands of clones, 82% being singletons. The material sequenced was CD4+ or CD8+ T cells sorted from blood, taken in a trial of the OX40 agonist ivuxolimab. These receptor sequences come from an adult with an advanced solid tumor such as melanoma, head and neck, liver or kidney cancer.

The chain combines TRBV10-3 with TRBJ2-7; D is unclear. Trimming removed 6 bases from V and 4 bases from J, with 13 bases in between. Germline lookup yields CDR1 ENHRY and CDR2 SYGVKD. CDR3 length equals 13 residues. CDR3 protein: CAISPGPEYEQYF. The CDR3 DNA follows: TGTGCCATCAGCCCGGGCCCCGAGTACGAGCAGTACTTC.

J is TRBJ1-1 and V is TRBV7-3; the D is unclear. V shed 6 bases and J shed 1 base, with 9 bases lying between them. Germline V lookup: CDR1 SGHTA, CDR2 FQGTGA. The CDR3 extends over 13 amino acids. CDR3 sequence: CASRNTENTEAFF. The CDR3 DNA sequence: TGTGCCAGCAGAAATACAGAGAACACTGAAGCTTTCTTT.

J is TRBJ2-3 and V is TRBV6-6; TRBD1 might be the D (5 bases). The germline V gene encodes CDR1 MNHNY and CDR2 SVGAGI (reference sequence). The CDR3 runs to 14 residues. Between the trimmed V and J ends, which lost 6 bases and 4 bases, there was a span of 14 bases. The DNA for the CDR3 is TGTGCCAGCAGCGACAGATGGTGGGCAGATACGCAGTATTTT. It codes for CASSDRWWADTQYF.

The chain links TRBV7-2 to TRBJ1-6; D ambiguous. The CDR3 spans 15 residues. The germline V gene encodes CDR1 SGHTA and CDR2 FQGNSA. V gave up 2 bases and J gave up 11 bases, with 16 bases separating them. Here the CDR3 DNA reads TGTGCCAGCAGCTTAAGCCGGGGAGAGGGTCCACCCCTCCACTTT. Its protein product is CASSLSRGEGPPLHF.

The V call is TRBV2, the J call TRBJ2-2; a possible D gene is TRBD1 (5 bases). V lost 6 bases and J lost 0, with 8 bases in between. The germline V gene encodes CDR1 SNHLY and CDR2 FYNNEI. There are 14 residues in the CDR3. This CDR3 is CASRQVSNTGELFF. The DNA of the CDR3 is TGTGCCAGCAGACAGGTTTCGAACACCGGGGAGCTGTTTTTT.

The CDR3 is CASSPPTRLSGNTIYF. In nucleotides, the CDR3 is TGTGCCAGCTCACCACCGACACGTCTCTCTGGAAACACCATATATTTT. V and J are TRBV18 and TRBJ1-3; D not certain. This CDR3 is 16 amino acids long. Germline V gene data show CDR1 as KGHSH and CDR2 as LQKENI. With 0 bases removed from V and 0 bases from J, the gap between germline ends came to 9 bases.

The chain uses TRBV14 and TRBJ2-3; the D is unclear. The germline V gene encodes CDR1 SGHDN and CDR2 FVKESK. V was cut by 0 bases and J by 11 bases, with 12 bases left in between. This CDR3 is built from 13 residues. CDR3 DNA: TGTGCCAGCAGCCAAGATTTGGTTATCGGGCAGTATTTT. It specifies CASSQDLVIGQYF.

This rearrangement joins TRBV6-5 to TRBJ2-3; D tentatively fits TRBD1 or TRBD2 (5 bases each). Trimming took off 7 bases at V and 4 bases at J, with 18 bases between the two ends. This CDR3 comprises 15 residues. Germline V gene lookup returns CDR1 MNHEY and CDR2 SVGAGI. The CDR3 DNA follows: TGTGCCAGCAACCGCGGCAGAGGGGTTTCAGATACGCAGTATTTT. Translation: CASNRGRGVSDTQYF.

This chain joins TRBV25-1 and TRBJ1-2, with 7 bases fitting TRBD1. CDR3 length equals 16 residues. Germline V gene data show CDR1 as MGHDK and CDR2 as SYGVNS. The trim removed 0 bases at V and 2 bases at J, leaving 6 bases unmatched. CDR3 in amino acids: CASSEYKQGRNYGYTF. The CDR3 nucleotides read TGTGCCAGCAGTGAATATAAACAGGGGAGGAACTATGGCTACACCTTC.